These 10 T cell receptor beta chains came from one sample sequenced in a study of T cells after yellow fever vaccination. TCRdb called the 5' RACE reads again in MiXCR, with one record for every CDR3 protein. The repertoire holds 200,000 to 250,000 distinct CDR3 sequences, with roughly 3.3% as singletons. The material was CD4+ T cells sorted from PBMCs, obtained 10 days after the yellow fever booster vaccination. These TCRs come from a man younger than 30 who received the YFV17D yellow fever vaccine.

This clonotype was observed many times. The chain couples TRBV12-3 or TRBV12-4 to TRBJ2-3; D remains unclear. This CDR3 region has 12 residues. V was shortened by 8 bases and J by 0 bases, with 6 bases between the two germline ends. CDR3 coding DNA: TGTGCCAGCGGGCTGAGCACAGATACGCAGTATTTT. This gives the protein CASGLSTDTQYF.

This clonotype was picked up a small number of times. The chain has TRBV6-6 and TRBJ2-3; 11 bases match TRBD1. Trimming removed 7 bases from V and 2 bases from J; junction bases left unmatched: 14. Germline CDR1 is MNHNY and CDR2 is SVGAGI (reference sequence). The CDR3 has 18 residues. Here the CDR3 reads CASNSGDRGAGFTDTQYF. Written as DNA, the CDR3 is TGTGCCAGCAACTCCGGGGACAGGGGGGCCGGATTCACAGATACGCAGTATTTT.

This clonotype was observed many times. The chain is built from TRBV19 and TRBJ2-3, with a possible D match to TRBD2 (6 bases). Per germline, CDR1 LNHDA and CDR2 SQIVND (reference sequence). The CDR3 is 14 amino acids. The V gene lost 1 base and the J gene lost 5 bases, with 10 bases spanning the gap. CDR3 protein: CASSIGRDGDTQYF. CDR3 coding DNA: TGTGCCAGTAGTATAGGGCGGGATGGAGATACGCAGTATTTT.

This clonotype has a handful of counts. The chain recombines TRBV10-3 with TRBJ2-3, with 15 positions matching TRBD2. In germline, CDR1 is ENHRY, CDR2 SYGVKD. The CDR3 runs to 17 residues. J gave up 1 base and V 4 bases, and 3 bases lay outside the gene matches. The CDR3 DNA follows: TGTGCCATCAGTGGAGGACTAGCGGGGGGGGGCACAGATACGCAGTATTTT. This encodes CAISGGLAGGGTDTQYF.

CDR3 amino acids: CASSVEENTEAFF. CDR3 nucleotides: TGTGCCAGCAGCGTAGAAGAAAACACTGAAGCTTTCTTT. The V call is TRBV9, the J call TRBJ1-1; D gene ambiguous. Germline CDR1 reads SGDLS; CDR2 reads YYNGEE. CDR3 length: 13 amino acids. Trimming cost V 0 bases and J 2 bases, with 5 bases left between them. The full variable domain, completed using reference TRBV9 and TRBJ1-1, is DSGVTQTPKHLITATGQRVTLRCSPRSGDLSVYWYQQSLDQGLQFLIQYYNGEERAKGNILERFSAQQFPDLHSELNLSSLELGDSALYFCASSVEENTEAFFGQGTRLTVV.

The chain couples TRBV25-1 to TRBJ1-1; weak D call: TRBD1 (5 bases). Germline assignment: CDR1 MGHDK and CDR2 SYGVNS. This CDR3 is 15 amino acids long. V was trimmed by 5 bases and J by 4 bases, leaving 17 bases between them. The CDR3 reads CASSPGGPVTTEAFF. The CDR3 DNA follows: TGTGCCAGCAGTCCGGGGGGACCGGTGACCACTGAAGCTTTCTTT.

This clonotype has a handful of counts. The gene calls are TRBV9 and TRBJ1-5; the D is unclear. The germline V and J ends were trimmed by 0 bases and 7 bases, with 8 bases remaining between them. This CDR3 is 13 amino acids long. Germline V gives CDR1 SGDLS, CDR2 YYNGEE. The CDR3 reads CASSVAERQPQHF. The CDR3 DNA follows: TGTGCCAGCAGCGTAGCGGAGAGGCAGCCCCAGCATTTT.

This clonotype appeared a few times. CDR3 amino acids: CSAKDMQETQYF. The CDR3 bases are TGCAGTGCAAAGGACATGCAAGAGACCCAGTACTTC. This chain connects TRBV20-1 to TRBJ2-5; TRBD1 is a possible D gene (5 bases). Between the trimmed V and J ends, which lost 6 bases and 2 bases, there was a span of 10 bases. The CDR3 consists of 12 residues. Germline CDR1 is DFQATT and CDR2 is SNEGSKA (reference sequence).

This clonotype was seen many times. The J gene is TRBJ1-2, the V gene TRBV5-1; tentatively, D is TRBD1 (6 bases). This CDR3 has 14 residues. The germline V gene encodes CDR1 SGHRS and CDR2 YFSETQ. V was shortened by 4 bases and J by 2 bases, with 12 bases between the two germline ends. The CDR3 protein is CASSGGARNYGYTF. In nucleotides, the CDR3 is TGCGCCAGCAGCGGGGGGGCCCGGAACTATGGCTACACCTTC.

This clonotype came up many times. CDR3 nucleotide sequence: TGTGCCAGCAGCGTAGAAATGCCTAGCGGGGCCGGGGAGCTGTTTTTT. It is translated as CASSVEMPSGAGELFF. The gene calls are TRBV9 and TRBJ2-2, with 9 bases fitting TRBD2. J gave up 6 bases and V 0 bases, and 6 bases lay outside the gene matches. The germline gives CDR1 SGDLS, CDR2 YYNGEE. This CDR3 contains 16 residues.